These 8 T cell receptor beta chains share one sample of origin, sequenced in a study of CD8 T cells in ankylosing spondylitis. One entry per CDR3 protein, called by TCRdb with MiXCR from the 5' RACE reads. Counted here are roughly 97,000 distinct CDR3 sequences, about 8.5% occurring once; the ten biggest clones make up approximately 9.9%. The sequencing sample was made of blood, either unsorted or a sorted T cell fraction (not recorded which). The receptors were gathered from a male donor with ankylosing spondylitis or in good health (not recorded which).

The rearrangement uses TRBV5-1 and TRBJ2-1; 9 positions agree with TRBD2. The CDR3 has 16 residues. Per germline, CDR1 SGHRS and CDR2 YFSETQ. V was clipped by 4 bases and J by 9 bases; unmatched bases: 14. CDR3 sequence: CASSQVPGTSHGEQFF. CDR3 nucleotide sequence: TGCGCCAGCAGCCAAGTCCCCGGGACTAGCCACGGTGAGCAGTTCTTC.

This clonotype has at least ten counts. This chain joins TRBV5-1 and TRBJ2-1, with D perhaps TRBD2 (6 bases). The V gene lost 6 bases and the J gene lost 6 bases, with 16 bases spanning the gap. The CDR3 has 14 residues. Germline CDR1 is SGHRS and CDR2 is YFSETQ. The CDR3 spells CASTNGRRPNEQFF. The CDR3 DNA is TGCGCCAGCACCAATGGGAGGCGGCCCAATGAGCAGTTCTTC. Based on the CDR3 plus reference TRBV5-1 and TRBJ2-1, the full variable domain is KAGVTQTPRYLIKTRGQQVTLSCSPISGHRSVSWYQQTPGQGLQFLFEYFSETQRNKGNFPGRFSGRQFSNSRSEMNVSTLELGDSALYLCASTNGRRPNEQFFGPGTRLTVL.

This clonotype showed up many times. The chain recombines TRBV12-3 or TRBV12-4 with TRBJ2-1; D not certain. The germline V and J ends were trimmed by 3 bases and 5 bases, with 11 bases remaining between them. The CDR3 consists of 14 residues. The CDR3: CASSFSGANNEQFF. CDR3 coding DNA: TGTGCCAGCAGTTTTTCAGGCGCTAACAATGAGCAGTTCTTC.

This clonotype was recorded at least ten times. V is TRBV11-3 and J is TRBJ1-1; no clear D. The CDR3 consists of 13 residues. Trimming took off 2 bases at V and 8 bases at J, with 12 bases between the two ends. The V gene's germline CDR1 is SGHNT and CDR2 YENEEA. The CDR3 spells CASSLHAWKEAFF. In DNA form, the CDR3 reads TGTGCCAGCAGCTTACACGCGTGGAAAGAAGCTTTCTTT.

This clonotype has at least ten counts. The chain is built from TRBV12-3 or TRBV12-4 and TRBJ2-7; TRBD1 matches 7 bases. The CDR3 runs to 14 residues. Losses at the gene ends were 1 base for V and 6 bases for J; bases not matched to a gene: 6. The CDR3 DNA is TGTGCCAGCAGTTTAGGACAGGGATACGGCGAGCAGTACTTC. Its translation: CASSLGQGYGEQYF.

This clonotype was seen repeatedly, ten times or more. The gene calls are TRBV7-2 and TRBJ1-4; 7 positions match TRBD1. The CDR3 length is 14 residues. The V segment lost 5 bases and the J segment 7 bases; nucleotides outside the gene matches: 7. CDR1 and CDR2 from the germline V gene are SGHTA and FQGNSA. The CDR3 nucleotides read TGTGCCAGCAGCCCCGACAGGGTTGGTGAAAAACTGTTTTTT. This encodes CASSPDRVGEKLFF.

This clonotype was counted many times. This chain connects TRBV4-1 to TRBJ2-5; 9 bases fit TRBD2. The CDR3 totals 15 residues. Germline V gene data show CDR1 as MGHRA and CDR2 as YSYEKL. With 0 bases clipped from V and 6 bases from J, the junction kept 5 bases outside the gene matches. The DNA of the CDR3 is TGCGCCAGCAGCCAAGATCCCCTAGCGGGGAAGACCCAGTACTTC. As protein: CASSQDPLAGKTQYF.

This clonotype was counted at least ten times. V and J are TRBV18 and TRBJ2-7; 8 nucleotides match TRBD1. CDR1 is KGHSH, CDR2 LQKENI, per germline. The CDR3 is 16 residues long. The V segment lost 0 bases and the J segment 6 bases; nucleotides outside the gene matches: 10. This CDR3 is CASSPPSGQGYGEQYF. The DNA for the CDR3 is TGTGCCAGCTCACCACCTAGTGGACAGGGATACGGCGAGCAGTACTTC. Combining the CDR3 with reference TRBV18 and TRBJ2-7 gives the whole variable domain NAGVMQNPRHLVRRRGQEARLRCSPMKGHSHVYWYRQLPEEGLKFMVYLQKENIIDESGMPKERFSAEFPKEGPSILRIQQVVRGDSAAYFCASSPPSGQGYGEQYFGPGTRLTVT.